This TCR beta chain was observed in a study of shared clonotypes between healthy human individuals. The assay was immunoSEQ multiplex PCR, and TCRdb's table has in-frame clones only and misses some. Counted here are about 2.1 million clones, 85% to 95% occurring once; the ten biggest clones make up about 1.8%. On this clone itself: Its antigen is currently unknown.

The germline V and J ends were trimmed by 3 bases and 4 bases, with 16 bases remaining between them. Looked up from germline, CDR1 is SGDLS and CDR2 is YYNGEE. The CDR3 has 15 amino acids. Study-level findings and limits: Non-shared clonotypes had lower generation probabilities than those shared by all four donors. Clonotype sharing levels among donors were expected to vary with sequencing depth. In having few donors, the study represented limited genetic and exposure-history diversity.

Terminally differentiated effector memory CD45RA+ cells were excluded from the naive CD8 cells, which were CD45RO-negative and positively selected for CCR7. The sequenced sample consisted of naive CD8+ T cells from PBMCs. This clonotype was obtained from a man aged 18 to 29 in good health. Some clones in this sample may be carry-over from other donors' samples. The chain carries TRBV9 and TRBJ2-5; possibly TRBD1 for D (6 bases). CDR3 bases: TGTGCCAGCAGCGCCTCCTCCGGGACACGAGAGACCCAGTACTTC. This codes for CASSASSGTRETQYF.